This T cell receptor (beta chain) appears in the sequencing data of a study of shared T cell receptors in the human thymus. CDR1 LNHNV and CDR2 YYDKDF come from the germline V gene (reference sequence). The CDR3 spans 16 residues. The V and J ends lost 4 bases and 3 bases respectively, with 19 bases between them. The assay was immunoSEQ multiplex PCR, and TCRdb's table has in-frame clones only and misses some. The sample includes 600,000 to 900,000 clones, 70% to 90% of them seen just once. The same sample was also studied in work on human thymus T cells.

The sequence was collected from a girl in the first two years of life with a congenital heart defect. The V gene is TRBV15, the J gene TRBJ2-7, with a tentative D call TRBD1 (5 bases). The sample taken for sequencing was thymocytes. CDR3 region: CATSILKGASGYEQYF. In nucleotides, the CDR3 is TGTGCCACCAGCATCCTCAAAGGGGCCTCGGGCTACGAGCAGTACTTC.